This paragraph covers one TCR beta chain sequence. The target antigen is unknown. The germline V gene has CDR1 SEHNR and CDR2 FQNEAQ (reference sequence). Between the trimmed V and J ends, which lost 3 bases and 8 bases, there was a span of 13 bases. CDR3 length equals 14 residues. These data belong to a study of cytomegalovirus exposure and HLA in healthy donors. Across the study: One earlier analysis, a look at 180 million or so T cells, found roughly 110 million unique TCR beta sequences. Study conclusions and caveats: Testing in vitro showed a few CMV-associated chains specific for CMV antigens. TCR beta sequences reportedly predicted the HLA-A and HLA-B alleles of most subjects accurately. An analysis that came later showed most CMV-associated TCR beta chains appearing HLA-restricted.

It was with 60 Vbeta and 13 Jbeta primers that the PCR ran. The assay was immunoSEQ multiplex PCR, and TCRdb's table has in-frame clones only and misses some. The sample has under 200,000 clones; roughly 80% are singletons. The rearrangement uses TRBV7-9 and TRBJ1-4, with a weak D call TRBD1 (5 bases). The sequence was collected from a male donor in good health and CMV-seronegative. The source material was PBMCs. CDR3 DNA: TGTGCCAGCAGCTTGCGGGGGGTGGAGGAAAAACTGTTTTTT. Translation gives CASSLRGVEEKLFF.